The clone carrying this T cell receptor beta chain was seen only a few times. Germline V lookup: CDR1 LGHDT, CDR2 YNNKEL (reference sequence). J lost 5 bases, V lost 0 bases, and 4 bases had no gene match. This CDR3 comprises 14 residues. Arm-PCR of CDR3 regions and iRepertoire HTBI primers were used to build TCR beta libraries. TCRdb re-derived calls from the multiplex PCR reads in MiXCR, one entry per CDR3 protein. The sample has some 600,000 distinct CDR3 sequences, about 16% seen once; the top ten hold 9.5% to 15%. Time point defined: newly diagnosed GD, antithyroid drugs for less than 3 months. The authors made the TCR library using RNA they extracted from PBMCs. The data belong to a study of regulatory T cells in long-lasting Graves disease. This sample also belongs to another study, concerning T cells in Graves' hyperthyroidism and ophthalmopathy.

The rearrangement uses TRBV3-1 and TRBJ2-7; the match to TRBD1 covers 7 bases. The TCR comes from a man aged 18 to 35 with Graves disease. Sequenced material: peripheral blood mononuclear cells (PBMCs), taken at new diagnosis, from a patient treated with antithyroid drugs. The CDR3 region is CASSQDYRGDEQYF. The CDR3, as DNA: TGTGCCAGCAGCCAAGATTACAGGGGTGACGAGCAGTACTTC.